Below are 20 T cell receptor beta chains sequenced from a single sample in a study of T cell changes during pregnancy in multiple sclerosis. The data were produced by immunoSEQ multiplex PCR, yet TCRdb's version contains in-frame clones alone and is incomplete. The sample consists of some 80,000 clones, approximately 93% of them appearing once. This sample comprised peripheral blood, obtained in the first trimester of pregnancy. Receptors originate from a female donor with multiple sclerosis, enrolled in a pregnancy study.

This clone has just one count. This sequence joins TRBV6-6 and TRBJ2-1; 14 nucleotides match TRBD2. CDR3 length equals 16 residues. Germline V CDR1 and CDR2: MNHNY, SVGAGI (reference sequence). V trimming: 6 bases; J trimming: 1 base; junction bases outside the gene matches: 2. DNA for the CDR3: TGTGCCAGCAGGGGACTAGCGGGGGATTCCTACAATGAGCAGTTCTTC. It translates to CASRGLAGDSYNEQFF.

This chain links TRBV7-3 with TRBJ2-2; D remains unclear. CDR3 length: 14 amino acids. Trimming left V 5 bases short and J 2 bases short, with 9 bases between. CDR1 and CDR2 from the germline V gene are SGHTA and FQGTGA. CDR3 nucleotides: TGTGCCAGCAGCCCCGGGTTAAACACCGGGGAGCTGTTTTTT. Translated, it gives CASSPGLNTGELFF.

This clone showed up just a few times. The chain is built from TRBV14 and TRBJ1-1, with D unclear. With 3 bases removed from V and 8 bases from J, the gap between germline ends came to 7 bases. The germline V gene has CDR1 SGHDN and CDR2 FVKESK. This CDR3 is built from 11 residues. Here the CDR3 reads CASSHGEEAFF. CDR3 coding DNA: TGTGCCAGCAGCCATGGGGAGGAAGCTTTCTTT.

The V gene is TRBV7-9, the J gene TRBJ2-7; 9 bases are a match to TRBD2. J gave up 2 bases and V 4 bases, and 9 bases lay outside the gene matches. Germline loops: CDR1 SEHNR, CDR2 FQNEAQ (reference sequence). The CDR3 runs 16 residues. The CDR3 nucleotides are TGTGCCAGCAGCTCCACTCTAGCGGGGAGAACCTACGAGCAGTACTTC. Protein product: CASSSTLAGRTYEQYF.

The chain combines TRBV11-2 with TRBJ2-7; 9 nucleotides align to TRBD2. CDR1 is SGHAT, CDR2 FQNNGV, per germline. This CDR3 has 17 residues. J lost 2 bases, V lost 2 bases, and 10 bases had no gene match. CDR3 coding DNA: TGTGCCAGCAGCTTAAGGGGGGCTAGCGGGGACACCTACGAGCAGTACTTC. Residues: CASSLRGASGDTYEQYF.

This chain uses TRBV5-6 with TRBJ2-4, with TRBD1 identical over 7 bases. V lost 2 bases, J lost 9 bases, and 8 bases stayed unmatched. Looked up from germline, CDR1 is SGHDT and CDR2 is YYEEEE. The CDR3 length is 14 residues. CDR3 nucleotide sequence: TGTGCCAGCAGCTTAGAGACAGGGTGGTCCATTCAGTACTTC. Translating it yields CASSLETGWSIQYF.

The chain combines TRBV20-1 with TRBJ1-6; D call uncertain. CDR3 size: 11 residues. Trimming stripped 5 bases from V and 5 bases from J, with 4 bases between. Germline V gene sequence: CDR1 DFQATT, CDR2 SNEGSKA (reference sequence). The CDR3 sequence: CSASDNSPLHF. The CDR3 region has the DNA TGCAGTGCTTCTGATAATTCACCCCTCCACTTT.

J is TRBJ2-1 and V is TRBV7-3; tentatively, D is TRBD2 (5 bases). The germline CDR1 and CDR2 sequences are SGHTA and FQGTGA. The V gene lost 5 bases and the J gene lost 3 bases, with 8 bases spanning the gap. CDR3 length: 13 amino acids. CDR3 sequence: CASSRTYYNEQFF. CDR3 nucleotides: TGTGCCAGCAGCAGGACTTACTACAATGAGCAGTTCTTC.

The chain uses TRBV11-2 and TRBJ1-6, with 7 bases that match TRBD1. CDR1 and CDR2 (germline): SGHAT, FQNNGV. The CDR3 extends over 16 amino acids. V lost 5 bases and J lost 10; bases outside the gene matches: 14. CDR3 DNA sequence: TGTGCCAGCAGCACGGGACAGCCCGGGTTCAGATCACCCCTCCACTTT. It codes for CASSTGQPGFRSPLHF.

The gene calls are TRBV19 and TRBJ2-1; possibly TRBD2 for D (6 bases). Deletions cut 0 bases from V and 2 bases from J, with 11 bases between. Germline V gives CDR1 LNHDA, CDR2 SQIVND (reference sequence). The CDR3 runs 16 residues. DNA of the CDR3: TGTGCCAGTAGTATAGATCGTACGGGGGCCTACAATGAGCAGTTCTTC. Amino acid sequence: CASSIDRTGAYNEQFF. The variable domain in full, with the rest retrieved from reference TRBV19 and TRBJ2-1, is DGGITQSPKYLFRKEGQNVTLSCEQNLNHDAMYWYRQDPGQGLRLIYYSQIVNDFQKGDIAEGYSVSREKKESFPLTVTSAQKNPTAFYLCASSIDRTGAYNEQFFGPGTRLTVL.

The chain uses TRBV5-1 and TRBJ1-2; D remains ambiguous. The CDR3 covers 11 residues. V was pared by 5 bases and J by 5 bases, with 7 bases between. Per the germline V gene, CDR1 is SGHRS and CDR2 is YFSETQ. DNA for the CDR3: TGCGCCAGCAGTTCGCGTTATGGCTACACCTTC. Amino acids: CASSSRYGYTF.

The chain combines TRBV4-1 with TRBJ1-1; D is undetermined. Germline V lookup: CDR1 MGHRA, CDR2 YSYEKL. Trimming removed 2 bases from V and 0 bases from J, with 10 bases in between. The CDR3 covers 15 residues. The chain's CDR3 is CASSQISIMNTEAFF. CDR3 coding DNA: TGCGCCAGCAGCCAAATCAGTATTATGAACACTGAAGCTTTCTTT.

The rearrangement links TRBV7-9 to TRBJ2-1; D might be TRBD1 (6 bases). V was pared by 5 bases and J by 2 bases, with 16 bases between. The germline CDR1 and CDR2 sequences are SEHNR and FQNEAQ (reference sequence). CDR3 length: 16 residues. The CDR3 nucleotides are TGTGCCAGCAGCACGTACAGGGTAAGGACCTACAATGAGCAGTTCTTC. Its protein is CASSTYRVRTYNEQFF.

This clone was detected only a few times. The chain couples TRBV5-6 to TRBJ1-5; no definite D call. Trimming shortened V by 4 bases and J by 3 bases, and 5 bases separated the two germline ends. From germline, CDR1 is SGHDT and CDR2 YYEEEE. The CDR3 totals 12 residues. The CDR3 coding sequence is TGTGCCAGCAGCGTCATCAATCAGCCCCAGCATTTT. Protein sequence: CASSVINQPQHF.

The genes are TRBV19 and TRBJ1-5; weak D call: TRBD1 (5 bases). The CDR3 contains 15 residues. CDR1 and CDR2 (germline): LNHDA, SQIVND (reference sequence). V gave up 6 bases and J gave up 0 bases, with 12 bases separating them. CDR3 bases: TGTGCCAGTAGCTACGACAGATATAGCAATCAGCCCCAGCATTTT. Its protein product is CASSYDRYSNQPQHF.

The chain combines TRBV11-3 with TRBJ2-5, with a weak D call TRBD2 (6 bases). Germline assignment: CDR1 SGHNT and CDR2 YENEEA. CDR3 length: 15 amino acids. V was trimmed by 1 base and J by 4 bases, leaving 13 bases between them. The CDR3 DNA reads TGTGCCAGCAGCTTAGGACGGGAGCGTCGAGAGACCCAGTACTTC. Its translation is CASSLGRERRETQYF.

The rearrangement joins TRBV6-5 to TRBJ2-7, with 9 nucleotides matching TRBD2. Germline trimming cut 2 bases from V and 2 bases from J; bases unmatched to any gene: 4. The germline CDR1 and CDR2 sequences are MNHEY and SVGAGI. This CDR3 is built from 15 residues. CDR3 residues: CASSYGTSSPYEQYF. The CDR3 DNA follows: TGTGCCAGCAGTTACGGGACTAGCTCTCCCTACGAGCAGTACTTC.

The chain couples TRBV5-4 to TRBJ2-2; TRBD2 agrees at 7 bases. V gave up 0 bases and J gave up 3 bases; unmatched junction bases: 2. There are 15 residues in the CDR3. Germline values: CDR1 SGHNT, CDR2 YYREEE (reference sequence). CDR3 nucleotide sequence: TGTGCCAGCAGCTTGGGCGGGAGAGACACCGGGGAGCTGTTTTTT. This sequence encodes CASSLGGRDTGELFF. The full variable domain, rest sourced from reference TRBV5-4 and TRBJ2-2, is ETGVTQSPTHLIKTRGQQVTLRCSSQSGHNTVSWYQQALGQGPQFIFQYYREEENGRGNFPPRFSGLQFPNYSSELNVNALELDDSALYLCASSLGGRDTGELFFGEGSRLTVL.

This clone was observed a single time. The V gene is TRBV27, the J gene TRBJ1-5; no clear D gene. The CDR3 contains 15 residues. V dropped 5 bases and J dropped 1 base, with 12 bases sitting between them. The germline gives CDR1 MNHEY, CDR2 SMNVEV (reference sequence). CDR3 DNA: TGTGCCAGCAGTCCTCTCGGAGGAAGCAATCAGCCCCAGCATTTT. Translation gives CASSPLGGSNQPQHF.

V usage is TRBV11-3 and J usage is TRBJ1-5, with 8 bases that match TRBD1. After removal of 0 bases from V and 4 bases from J, the junction contained 5 bases not matched to a gene. CDR3 length equals 16 residues. Looked up from germline, CDR1 is SGHNT and CDR2 is YENEEA. CDR3 sequence: CASSLDCQGANQPQHF. In DNA, the CDR3 is TGTGCCAGCAGCTTAGATTGCCAGGGGGCGAATCAGCCCCAGCATTTT. Full variable domain (missing parts from reference TRBV11-3 and TRBJ1-5): EAGVVQSPRYKIIEKKQPVAFWCNPISGHNTLYWYLQNLGQGPELLIRYENEEAVDDSQLPKDRFSAERLKGVDSTLKIQPAELGDSAVYLCASSLDCQGANQPQHFGDGTRLSIL.